This T cell receptor beta chain stems from a study of cytomegalovirus exposure and HLA in healthy donors (dated by TCRdb to the late 2010s). About the study as a whole: According to an earlier analysis of 550 to 700 of the donors, about 179 million T cells yielded 100 million or so unique TCR beta sequences and more than 250 Gb of sequence data. In the later analysis, no new phenotypic data were used to find candidate immune exposures; instead, reliance was placed on TCR beta sequences and their occurrence across donors. Of the 300 to 500 genotyped donors, over 80% were placed in the genetic ancestry cluster associated with self-reported Caucasian donors. A later analysis re-examined previously published TCR beta repertoires from roughly 720 donors and added high-resolution HLA genotyping to investigate patterns of TCR occurrence. Donor age, sex, ethnicity and CMV serostatus were collected together with the repertoire data. A handful of DR-DQ haplotypes were treated as single units for association and clustering because of strong linkage in the cohort. Roughly 300 gigabases of sequencing data and roughly 90 million unique TCR sequences were included in an early release covering about 700 HLA-typed donors. Class I and class II HLA loci were covered by the typing at four-digit resolution. The study combined high-throughput TCR immunosequencing, statistical association of individual TCRs with disease status, and machine learning to predict cytomegalovirus infection status. The study aimed to test whether cataloging public T cell receptors could reveal signatures of past pathogen exposure. All discovery cohort repertoires had been generated using a single sequencing platform. To decide whether each TCR beta V gene segment behaved as functional or pseudogenic, an earlier analysis of some 600 of the donors relied on high-throughput TCR beta sequencing. Using immunosequencing, the study profiled T cell repertoires from some 670 subjects and related those repertoires to cytomegalovirus serostatus. A later genetic analysis used genome-wide SNP genotypes for about three fifths of the roughly 700 donors, treating that subset as a discovery cohort. The number of typed donors differed by locus: about 629-640 for A, B, C, DRB1 and DQB1; 500 to 550 for DQA1; approximately 600 for DPA1; and about 470 for DPB1. A separate validation cohort of roughly 110 different subjects was used in addition to the approximately 610-subject first cohort. Among roughly 400 genotyped donors of the cohort, an average of around 240,000 unique TCR beta nucleotide sequences were sequenced per donor, roughly 18% of them non-productive.

The research as a whole found: A later analysis found that HLA-associated TCR beta chains were more clonally expanded and had lower generation probabilities than equally common non-associated chains. Sequencing depth was assumed to be roughly uniform across donors in the presence/absence analyses, though that assumption may not hold. A cluster of highly shared sequence variants was judged likely to be a technical artifact of the sequencing pipeline. A further reported finding was that TCR beta sequences accurately predicted the HLA-A and HLA-B alleles for most subjects in the first cohort. A later analysis found that most CMV-associated TCR beta chains appeared HLA-restricted, with HLA associations seemingly driven largely by CMV exposure. In an earlier analysis of about 540 of the donors, most TCR beta V segments were observed in productive rearrangements about 87% or about 30% of the time, broadly matching IMGT annotations. Cytomegalovirus status was reported to be diagnosed by the classifier with high specificity and sensitivity in both the original and validation cohorts. Most TCR sequences were seen in very few donors, while some public TCRs were found in many individuals. This cohort had only TCR beta chains sequenced, and the lack of alpha or paired-chain data limited which features could be detected. A later analysis found that TCR association rates varied across HLA loci, with DRB1 alleles showing the most associated TCRs and HLA-C alleles the fewest. A few of the identified cytomegalovirus-associated TCR beta chains were confirmed in vitro to be specific for cytomegalovirus antigens. Because counts were too low, about 15 rarely observed V segments, including chromosome 9 orphons, were left out of the earlier analysis of about 500 of the donors. Compared with the 666-donor mean, donors in an Asian-associated ancestry cluster had fewer N-insertions in productive TCRs, according to a later genetic analysis. Correlated functional status among segregating V segments might be attributable to linkage disequilibrium, but an unknown experimental factor could not be ruled out. In a later analysis, about 17,000 TCR beta sequences were associated with specific HLA alleles at a false discovery rate of 0.05. It was suggested by the authors that the approach could potentially be generalized to other disease states and immunological phenotypes. V-gene and J-gene trimming of TCR beta chains was associated with a missense DCLRE1C variant in a later genetic analysis, and the association was replicated in an independent cohort. A later analysis reported that several top co-occurrence clusters appeared linked to parvovirus B19, influenza, CMV and Epstein-Barr virus. Because HLA typing was unavailable for some donors at each locus, only the typed subset was used in association tests. For the cohort, immune exposure information was limited to CMV serostatus. In the study, 150 to 200 TCR beta chains were listed as associated with cytomegalovirus. Because the 87-base-pair reads could not distinguish some IMGT-functional V segments, including TRBV6-2 and TRBV6-3, those segments were excluded. When HLA alleles, especially DR and DQ, strongly co-occurred, TCR associations were difficult to assign to individual alleles.

With respect to this clone: This receptor's antigen is unknown. The input lacks base qualities; no much larger clone sits a single base away.

In total, over 600 healthy bone marrow donors made up the cohort. Cohort members were all nominally healthy when sampled, although unrecorded immune exposures were likely present. The donor was CMV seropositive and belonged to the group of around 300 seropositive cohort members. A peripheral blood sample was provided by each donor, and peripheral blood mononuclear cells were used for TCR beta sequencing. The Qiagen DNeasy Blood Extraction Kit was used to extract genomic DNA from the blood cell samples. V has 4 bases trimmed and J has 1 base trimmed; junction bases matching no gene number 5. In the germline V gene, CDR1 corresponds to LGHNA and CDR2 to YSLEER. The CDR3 goes from the cysteine to the phenylalanine over 15 residues. Just CDR3 DNA is preserved here, 45 bases in frame from base 1. Library creation used the immunoSEQ multiplex PCR assay. For the multiplex PCR, a mixture combining 60 forward primers for TCR Vbeta segments and 13 reverse primers for TCR Jbeta segments was used. Amplification of the CDR3 region of rearranged TCR beta genes was performed with a multiplex PCR assay on genomic DNA. On the Illumina HiSeq System, the amplified TCR beta libraries were sequenced as 87-base-pair reads. Per the authors' processing: A later analysis counted about 80 million unique TCR beta chains across the 666 repertoires, and 9 million to 14 million of these chains were shared by at least two donors. To remove PCR and sequencing errors, raw reads were error-corrected and collapsed into unique sequences using a nearest-neighbor algorithm that merged closely related sequences. CDR3 sequences were aligned to IMGT reference sequences to assign V, D and J gene segments. For a sequence to be retained, a match of at least six nucleotides to both a V gene segment and a J gene segment was required. Rearrangements were called productive when the CDR3 lacked stop codons and stayed in frame with V and J; all others were non-productive. Following IMGT convention, CDR3 was defined as the stretch from the second conserved V-encoded cysteine to the conserved J-encoded phenylalanine. In an earlier analysis of 550 to 650 of the donors, sequences lacking an unambiguous match to a single V gene segment were excluded. An earlier analysis of several hundred of the donors called V segments functional above 56.7% productive rearrangements and segregating when the between-donor standard deviation exceeded 5%. A statistical classification framework was developed to diagnose cytomegalovirus status using the catalog of TCR beta chain sequences. V and J gene assignment, in a later analysis, came from comparing TCR nucleotide sequences with IMGT/GENE-DB human TR gene sequences. In a later analysis, CDR3 sequences and most-parsimonious VDJ recombination scenarios were assigned using the TCRdist pipeline. A later analysis defined each TCR beta chain by its CDR3 amino acid sequence plus V-gene family, and excluded reads lacking a unique V-gene family. As a way to deal with suspected cross-contamination and a sequencing artifact, a later analysis dropped hundreds of nucleotide sequences that were highly shared and had low generation probability. For each public chain, a later analysis derived a clonal expansion index from normalized ranks of inferred template counts within each repertoire. A later analysis computed generation probabilities with a VDJ recombination model fitted to out-of-frame rearrangements, and checked the results against IGoR. Hypergeometric tests were used in a later analysis to score TCR-TCR, TCR-HLA and TCR-CMV co-occurrence, with a repertoire-size bias correction applied to the TCR pairs. False discovery rates were estimated in a later analysis by permuting HLA or CMV assignments 20 times. In a later analysis, co-occurring TCRs were grouped with DBSCAN, and TCRdist sequence similarity was added when clustering was performed within HLA-allele-positive subsets. For co-occurrence clustering, repertoires with fewer than 30,000 or more than 120,000 public chains were excluded, along with four to six repertoires with anomalous nucleotide sharing. TCRdb's version of the immuneACCESS table is confined to in-frame rearrangements and falls short of the full clone set. An unresolved V gene accounts for under half of the shortfall where checked; the remainder is of unknown origin. V, J and clone size are taken as reported in that table, and D and trimming were inferred from the DNA itself. Present in this sample are approximately 260,000 clones, roughly 81% of which were seen just once. The biggest ten clones account for about 2% of the sample.

Material for sequencing was PBMCs. The TCR sequence derives from a woman between 40 and 50 years old in good health and CMV-seropositive. The sequence is built from TRBV4-3 and TRBJ1-2, with 8 junctional bases fitting TRBD1. The DNA is TGCGCCAGCAGCCGCCTGGGACAGGTTAACTATGGCTACACCTTC. The encoded protein is CASSRLGQVNYGYTF.